The 26 T cell receptor beta chains in this list originate from one sample, sequenced in a study of blood T cells in healthy people across ages. Alongside a J-beta primer mix, a sample-barcoded 5' primer served in a second PCR lasting about 7 to 12 cycles. TCRdb processed the 5' RACE reads anew with MiXCR; each CDR3 protein has one entry. This sample carries around 800,000 distinct CDR3 sequences, 50% to 65% of them seen once, and the ten largest clones take 40% to 50%. Sample: blood. These receptors came from an older man in good health.

The chain is built from TRBV24-1 and TRBJ2-7, with D tentatively TRBD2 (6 bases). V shed 9 bases and J shed 6 bases, with 17 bases lying between them. Germline V gene sequence: CDR1 KGHDR, CDR2 SFDVKD. The CDR3 totals 13 residues. CDR3 protein: CATSAGIISEQYF. CDR3 DNA: TGTGCCACCTCGGCGGGAATAATAAGCGAGCAGTACTTC.

This clonotype was counted a few times. V usage is TRBV21-1 and J usage is TRBJ1-2; TRBD1, as called in the table, went unchecked against the DNA. TRBV21-1 is flagged as a pseudogene. This CDR3 region has 16 residues. Here the CDR3 DNA reads TGTGCCAGCAGGACCCTAGCCGGACAGGTGAACTATGGCTACACCTTC. Its translation is CASRTLAGQVNYGYTF.

CDR3 nucleotide sequence: TGTGCCAGCAGCCGGGTCGCCGGGACAGGGGTTCAAGAGACCCAGTACTTC. Protein sequence: CASSRVAGTGVQETQYF. The rearrangement joins TRBV5-8 to TRBJ2-5, with 10 positions matching TRBD1. Germline V gives CDR1 SGHTS, CDR2 YDEGEE. CDR3 length: 17 amino acids. Germline trimming cut 4 bases from V and 2 bases from J; bases unmatched to any gene: 11.

The rearrangement uses TRBV5-1 and TRBJ2-2; D is ambiguous. Trimming stripped 5 bases from V and 3 bases from J, with 20 bases between. Germline V lookup: CDR1 SGHRS, CDR2 YFSETQ. The CDR3 is made up of 17 amino acids. For the CDR3, the DNA is TGCGCCAGCAGTAGGGAAGCAGATAATCGGTACACCGGGGAGCTGTTTTTT. Translated: CASSREADNRYTGELFF. Using reference TRBV5-1 and TRBJ2-2 for the parts outside the CDR3, the full variable domain is KAGVTQTPRYLIKTRGQQVTLSCSPISGHRSVSWYQQTPGQGLQFLFEYFSETQRNKGNFPGRFSGRQFSNSRSEMNVSTLELGDSALYLCASSREADNRYTGELFFGEGSRLTVL.

This clonotype was recorded a few times. The chain has TRBV6-5 and TRBJ2-7; TRBD1 matches at 8 bases. Germline loops: CDR1 MNHEY, CDR2 SVGAGI. The CDR3 runs to 13 residues. After removal of 4 bases from V and 5 bases from J, the junction contained 4 bases not matched to a gene. The CDR3 bases are TGTGCCAGCAGTTGGTCAGGGGGCAACGAGCAGTACTTC. Translation: CASSWSGGNEQYF.

V and J are TRBV5-1 and TRBJ2-1; 10 bases agree with TRBD1. V was clipped by 4 bases and J by 6 bases; unmatched bases: 7. The germline CDR1 and CDR2 sequences are SGHRS and YFSETQ. The CDR3 is 15 residues long. The chain's CDR3 is CASSAGTGDVNEQFF. CDR3 nucleotides: TGCGCCAGCAGCGCCGGGACAGGGGATGTCAATGAGCAGTTCTTC.

This clonotype occurred a few times. An end of the junction differs from the germline gene, which may be a read error. The chain carries TRBV7-2 and TRBJ1-2; no firm D call. This CDR3 has 15 amino acids. Germline values: CDR1 SGHTA, CDR2 FQGNSA. For the CDR3, the DNA is TGCGCCAGCAGCTTGGAGGCAGGAGCCAACTATGGCTACACCTTC. It codes for CASSLEAGANYGYTF.

The rearrangement joins TRBV4-2 to TRBJ1-2; D may be TRBD1 (5 bases). There are 16 residues in the CDR3. Per germline, CDR1 LGHNA and CDR2 YNFKEQ. V lost 0 bases and J 8 bases, leaving 19 bases between the germline ends. The CDR3 DNA sequence: TGTGCCAGCAGCCAAGAACTCCTCGCCGCAGGGTTGGGCTACACCTTC. Amino acid sequence: CASSQELLAAGLGYTF.

The chain employs TRBV5-6 and TRBJ2-1, with a weak D call TRBD2 (6 bases). The tail of the sequence fits TRBJ2-7 better, so the J call may be wrong. The germline CDR1 and CDR2 sequences are SGHDT and YYEEEE. The CDR3 covers 14 residues. The CDR3 bases are TGTGCCAGCAGCTGGGGGACTCGCTCCTACGAGCAGTACTTC. This codes for CASSWGTRSYEQYF.

This chain links TRBV2 with TRBJ2-3; D gene uncertain. The V end was cut by 7 bases, the J end by 2 bases, with 10 bases between. CDR1 and CDR2 from the germline V gene are SNHLY and FYNNEI. CDR3 length: 13 residues. The CDR3 is CASTRRITDTQYF. The CDR3 coding sequence is TGTGCCAGCACGCGGCGGATCACAGATACGCAGTATTTT.

J is TRBJ2-5 and V is TRBV11-2; D is unresolved. V lost 1 base, J lost 3 bases, and 6 bases lay in between. Germline values: CDR1 SGHAT, CDR2 FQNNGV. This CDR3 has 13 amino acids. The CDR3, as DNA: TGTGCCAGCAGCTTAGTCAGAAAAGAGACCCAGTACTTC. Its translation: CASSLVRKETQYF.

The J gene is TRBJ2-7, the V gene TRBV7-2; D is ambiguous. In germline, CDR1 is SGHTA, CDR2 FQGNSA. With 1 base removed from V and 0 bases from J, the gap between germline ends came to 10 bases. There are 15 residues in the CDR3. CDR3 nucleotides: TGTGCCAGCAGCTTAGTTGCTAGAGGCTCCTACGAGCAGTACTTC. This encodes CASSLVARGSYEQYF.

The chain carries TRBV20-1 and TRBJ2-1; tentatively, D is TRBD1 or TRBD2 (5 bases each). Germline lookup yields CDR1 DFQATT and CDR2 SNEGSKA (reference sequence). The CDR3 has 16 amino acids. V was pared by 0 bases and J by 2 bases, with 14 bases between. CDR3 residues: CSARDPGRITYNEQFF. The CDR3 DNA follows: TGCAGTGCTAGAGACCCGGGACGAATAACCTACAATGAGCAGTTCTTC.

The J gene is TRBJ2-3, the V gene TRBV24-1; 13 bases map to TRBD2. J gave up 3 bases and V 0 bases, and 8 bases lay outside the gene matches. The V gene's germline CDR1 is KGHDR and CDR2 SFDVKD. The CDR3 length is 19 residues. The CDR3 reads CATSDLPGLAGTVTDTQYF. For the CDR3, the DNA is TGTGCCACCAGTGATTTGCCGGGACTAGCGGGGACCGTAACAGATACGCAGTATTTT.

This chain joins TRBV7-9 and TRBJ1-4; 8 nucleotides match TRBD1. Germline loops: CDR1 SEHNR, CDR2 FQNEAQ (reference sequence). This CDR3 is built from 14 residues. The V and J ends lost 3 bases and 7 bases, in that order; junction bases with no gene match: 4. In DNA form, the CDR3 reads TGTGCCAGCAGCTTGGACAGGGCTGTTGAAAAACTGTTTTTT. Its translation: CASSLDRAVEKLFF.

This clonotype has just a few counts. CDR3 bases: TGTGCCAGCAGTTTCGTCGGGATAAATGAGCAGTTCTTC. Translated, it gives CASSFVGINEQFF. The rearrangement links TRBV12-3 or TRBV12-4 to TRBJ2-1; maybe TRBD2 (5 bases). Between the trimmed V and J ends, which lost 3 bases and 7 bases, there was a span of 10 bases. The CDR3 extends over 13 amino acids.

The chain carries TRBV5-1 and TRBJ1-1; 8 bases are shared with TRBD1. CDR3 length equals 16 residues. The germline gives CDR1 SGHRS, CDR2 YFSETQ. V dropped 3 bases and J dropped 0; count of bases not matched to a gene: 7. The CDR3 coding sequence is TGCGCCAGCAGCTGGGGGACAGGAGTCATGAACACTGAAGCTTTCTTT. Translating gives CASSWGTGVMNTEAFF. Combining the CDR3 with reference TRBV5-1 and TRBJ1-1 gives the whole variable domain KAGVTQTPRYLIKTRGQQVTLSCSPISGHRSVSWYQQTPGQGLQFLFEYFSETQRNKGNFPGRFSGRQFSNSRSEMNVSTLELGDSALYLCASSWGTGVMNTEAFFGQGTRLTVV.

This clonotype was seen a few times. This chain uses TRBV7-2 with TRBJ2-7, with a possible D match to TRBD2 (5 bases). The CDR3 is 14 amino acids. The germline V gene encodes CDR1 SGHTA and CDR2 FQGNSA. V was shortened by 5 bases and J by 7 bases, with 18 bases between the two germline ends. The CDR3 protein is CASSQADALGEQYF. CDR3 nucleotide sequence: TGTGCCAGCAGCCAAGCGGACGCCCTTGGAGAGCAGTACTTC.

This clonotype was detected once. The chain joins TRBV28 to TRBJ2-7; possible D gene TRBD2, 5 bases. V lost 6 bases, J lost 1 base, and 19 bases lay in between. The CDR3 is 16 residues long. CDR1 is MDHEN, CDR2 SYDVKM, per germline. CDR3 nucleotide sequence: TGTGCCAGCAGCCCCCCCGGAGCGGCCCTTTCCTACGAGCAGTACTTC. Its protein is CASSPPGAALSYEQYF.

This clonotype was picked up a small number of times. This chain uses TRBV28 with TRBJ2-2; D is perhaps TRBD2 (6 bases). Trimming pared 10 bases from V and 2 bases from J, leaving 17 bases between. The CDR3 has 15 amino acids. From germline, CDR1 is MDHEN and CDR2 SYDVKM. CDR3 nucleotide sequence: TGTGCCACCCCTGGGGCGGGACGAAACACCGGGGAGCTGTTTTTT. This sequence encodes CATPGAGRNTGELFF.

The V gene is TRBV7-2, the J gene TRBJ2-2, with no clear D. CDR3 length: 15 amino acids. Trimming stripped 5 bases from V and 5 bases from J, with 15 bases between. CDR1 and CDR2 (germline): SGHTA, FQGNSA. CDR3 coding DNA: TGTGCCAGCAGCCCCATCCGCGGACGGACCGGGGAGCTGTTTTTT. The encoded protein is CASSPIRGRTGELFF.

This clonotype was seen a handful of times. This chain links TRBV6-1 with TRBJ1-4; D not resolved. This CDR3 contains 12 residues. V was cut by 6 bases and J by 1 base, with 3 bases left in between. The germline V gene has CDR1 MNHNS and CDR2 SASEGT. DNA for the CDR3: TGTGCCAGCAGAATAACTAATGAAAAACTGTTTTTT. Translation gives CASRITNEKLFF.

The genes are TRBV4-2 and TRBJ2-5, with TRBD2 matching over 10 bases. The germline gives CDR1 LGHNA, CDR2 YNFKEQ. V was clipped by 0 bases and J by 0 bases; unmatched bases: 7. This CDR3 has 18 amino acids. For the CDR3, the DNA is TGTGCCAGCAGCCAAGAAGGGACTAGCGCTACCTACCAAGAGACCCAGTACTTC. This encodes CASSQEGTSATYQETQYF.

The sample holds a few counts of this clonotype. J is TRBJ2-7 and V is TRBV20-1, with D uncertain. The CDR3 sequence is 11 residues long. Germline V gene lookup returns CDR1 DFQATT and CDR2 SNEGSKA (reference sequence). V was pared by 6 bases and J by 5 bases, with 11 bases between. The CDR3 loop reads CSAPEAHEQYF. DNA of the CDR3: TGCAGTGCCCCCGAGGCCCACGAGCAGTACTTC.

V is TRBV20-1 and J is TRBJ2-5, with 13 bases aligning to TRBD2. The J call may be faulty, since TRBJ2-7 better matches the DNA end. Germline CDR1 DFQATT, CDR2 SNEGSKA (reference sequence). There are 17 residues in the CDR3. CDR3 region: CSAPPLGTSGTSYEQYF. CDR3 coding DNA: TGCAGTGCTCCACCCTTGGGGACTAGCGGGACAAGCTACGAGCAGTACTTC.

The count of this clonotype is one. The chain uses TRBV6-1 and TRBJ2-1; TRBD1 aligns across 9 bases. From germline, CDR1 is MNHNS and CDR2 SASEGT. V trimming: 7 bases; J trimming: 3 bases; junction bases outside the gene matches: 10. There are 16 residues in the CDR3. CDR3 in DNA: TGTGCCAGCAAGGGACTGGGACAGGGAATCTACAATGAGCAGTTCTTC. Its protein is CASKGLGQGIYNEQFF.